This T cell receptor beta chain is drawn from a study of T-cell memory formation after mild COVID-19. Study at large: Largely, TCR clusters stayed within a single donor. Study observations and caveats: The study found contracting CD4+ clones mainly in CM and EM and contracting CD8+ clones in EMRA. A subset of responding clones appeared in pre-infection memory, suggesting cross-reactive memory joined.

In this sample, this clonotype turned up a few times. Its specificity is not known. Trimming cost V 0 bases and J 6 bases, with 18 bases left between them. Germline assignment: CDR1 SNHLY and CDR2 FYNNEI. The CDR3 length is 16 residues. TCRdb used MiXCR to reprocess the 5' RACE reads, holding one entry per CDR3 protein. The sample lists some 69,000 distinct CDR3 sequences, roughly 17% occurring once. The specimen sequenced was PBMCs or a T cell subset sorted from them (not recorded which). The sequence came from an adult woman who had mild COVID-19 (a few samples of this study predate the infection). Cell type and time point are not known. The J gene is TRBJ2-7, the V gene TRBV2; a possible D gene is TRBD2 (7 bases). Here the CDR3 reads CASSEAGGGPSFEQYF. The CDR3 bases are TGTGCCAGCAGTGAAGCGGGCGGGGGCCCGTCTTTCGAGCAGTACTTC.